The 16 T cell receptor beta chains in this list originate from one sample, sequenced in a study of T cell responses to AZD1222 COVID-19 vaccine. Measured with immunoSEQ multiplex PCR; TCRdb has only the in-frame clones, and not every one. The sample lists about 120,000 clones, 85% to 90% occurring once. The sequencing used peripheral blood, collected on day 0 of AZD1222 vaccination. These receptors came from an adult in good health.

The chain carries TRBV7-9 and TRBJ2-7, with 12 bases that match TRBD2. Germline-derived CDR1 and CDR2 are SEHNR and FQNEAQ (reference sequence). This CDR3 contains 17 residues. The ends lost 3 bases at V and 6 bases at J; junction bases unmatched: 12. In DNA form, the CDR3 reads TGTGCCAGCAGCTTTTTGGCTAGCGGGGGGGGACGGAGCGAGCAGTACTTC. This codes for CASSFLASGGGRSEQYF.

V and J are TRBV19 and TRBJ2-7; either TRBD1 or TRBD2 may fit D (5 bases each). The CDR3 runs 12 residues. V was pared by 4 bases and J by 6 bases, with 10 bases between. Germline CDR1 reads LNHDA; CDR2 reads SQIVND (reference sequence). The CDR3 DNA follows: TGTGCCAGTAGTACCGGGACCGGCGAGCAGTACTTC. As protein: CASSTGTGEQYF.

The rearrangement links TRBV6-5 to TRBJ2-5; 9 bases fit TRBD1. In germline, CDR1 is MNHEY, CDR2 SVGAGI. V lost 3 bases to trimming and J lost 5 bases; unmatched junction nucleotides: 4. There are 14 residues in the CDR3. The chain's CDR3 is CASSYYRGLETQYF. The DNA for the CDR3 is TGTGCCAGCAGTTATTACAGGGGGCTCGAGACCCAGTACTTC.

V gene TRBV5-4 combines with J gene TRBJ1-1; weak D call: TRBD1 (6 bases). The CDR3 consists of 16 residues. The germline V gene has CDR1 SGHNT and CDR2 YYREEE (reference sequence). Trimming pared 4 bases from V and 0 bases from J, leaving 16 bases between. The CDR3 DNA follows: TGTGCCAGCAGCCCCGGGACACAAAACATGAACACTGAAGCTTTCTTT. Residues: CASSPGTQNMNTEAFF.

The rearrangement links TRBV5-1 to TRBJ1-6; a possible D gene is TRBD1 (6 bases). V lost 4 bases and J 10 bases, leaving 15 bases between the germline ends. The CDR3 loop spans 14 amino acids. Germline values: CDR1 SGHRS, CDR2 YFSETQ. CDR3 in amino acids: CASSPQGSGSPLHF. The CDR3 region has the DNA TGCGCCAGCAGCCCCCAGGGGTCGGGATCACCCCTCCACTTT.

The V and J genes are TRBV13 and TRBJ1-6; perhaps TRBD1 as D (5 bases). CDR3 length: 16 residues. CDR1 and CDR2 (germline): PRHDT, FYEKMQ (reference sequence). V lost 5 bases and J 10 bases, leaving 21 bases between the germline ends. CDR3 nucleotides: TGTGCCAGCAGCCCACGTGGGACGAAATCCTCCTCACCCCTCCACTTT. Translated: CASSPRGTKSSSPLHF.

This rearrangement joins TRBV2 to TRBJ1-1; a weak D match, TRBD1 (5 bases). The V gene lost 6 bases and the J gene lost 6 bases, with 17 bases spanning the gap. The CDR3 has 14 residues. CDR1 is SNHLY, CDR2 FYNNEI, per germline. The CDR3 nucleotides read TGTGCCAGCAGCGACTTGTGGGGGGTCGCTGAAGCTTTCTTT. Protein: CASSDLWGVAEAFF. Together with reference TRBV2 and TRBJ1-1, the CDR3 gives the full variable domain: EPEVTQTPSHQVTQMGQEVILRCVPISNHLYFYWYRQILGQKVEFLVSFYNNEISEKSEIFDDQFSVERPDGSNFTLKIRSTKLEDSAMYFCASSDLWGVAEAFFGQGTRLTVV.

The CDR3 loop reads CASGLATGGQQPQHF. In nucleotides, the CDR3 is TGTGCTAGTGGTTTAGCGACAGGGGGTCAGCAGCCCCAGCATTTT. V is TRBV12-5 and J is TRBJ1-5, with 9 bases fitting TRBD1. The ends lost 3 bases at V and 7 bases at J; junction bases unmatched: 7. This CDR3 region has 15 residues. The V gene's germline CDR1 is LGHNT and CDR2 FRNRAP.

The V gene is TRBV5-1, the J gene TRBJ1-1; TRBD1 aligns across 7 bases. Germline V gene sequence: CDR1 SGHRS, CDR2 YFSETQ. V gave up 4 bases and J gave up 6 bases; unmatched junction bases: 6. The CDR3 is made up of 13 amino acids. This CDR3 reads CASSPARGSEAFF. The CDR3 DNA sequence: TGCGCCAGCAGCCCGGCCAGGGGGTCTGAAGCTTTCTTT. The variable domain in full, with the rest retrieved from reference TRBV5-1 and TRBJ1-1, is KAGVTQTPRYLIKTRGQQVTLSCSPISGHRSVSWYQQTPGQGLQFLFEYFSETQRNKGNFPGRFSGRQFSNSRSEMNVSTLELGDSALYLCASSPARGSEAFFGQGTRLTVV.

This clone occurred once. The chain links TRBV18 to TRBJ2-3, with 9 bases matching TRBD2. The ends lost 1 base at V and 4 bases at J; junction bases unmatched: 9. CDR3 length: 17 amino acids. Germline values: CDR1 KGHSH, CDR2 LQKENI. Here the CDR3 DNA reads TGTGCCAGCTCACCACTCGTCAGCGGGAGGTCATCAGATACGCAGTATTTT. This encodes CASSPLVSGRSSDTQYF. Based on the CDR3 plus reference TRBV18 and TRBJ2-3, the full variable domain is NAGVMQNPRHLVRRRGQEARLRCSPMKGHSHVYWYRQLPEEGLKFMVYLQKENIIDESGMPKERFSAEFPKEGPSILRIQQVVRGDSAAYFCASSPLVSGRSSDTQYFGPGTRLTVL.

The count of this clone is one. The rearrangement links TRBV29-1 to TRBJ2-5; 12 positions match TRBD1. Unmatched junction bases numbered 8, after V lost 3 bases and J lost 3 bases. This CDR3 spans 16 amino acids. Germline V gene lookup returns CDR1 SQVTM and CDR2 ANQGSEA. The CDR3 reads CSVDSMGTGGEETQYF. The CDR3 DNA sequence: TGCAGCGTTGATTCTATGGGGACAGGGGGCGAAGAGACCCAGTACTTC.

The DNA of the CDR3 is TGCAGCGCGGCGGACAGGGTCGGAAGTAGTCAGCCCCAGCATTTT. Translated: CSAADRVGSSQPQHF. The chain is built from TRBV29-1 and TRBJ1-5; TRBD1 agrees at 8 bases. The CDR3 covers 15 residues. Germline-derived CDR1 and CDR2 are SQVTM and ANQGSEA. Trimming took 7 bases from V and 6 from J; bases not matched to a gene: 14.

V and J are TRBV5-1 and TRBJ1-3; 7 nucleotides match TRBD1. Germline V gene sequence: CDR1 SGHRS, CDR2 YFSETQ. The CDR3 is 17 amino acids. The V segment lost 2 bases and the J segment 0 bases; nucleotides outside the gene matches: 8. DNA of the CDR3: TGCGCCAGCAGCTTAACAGGGGACCCCCTCTCTGGAAACACCATATATTTT. Translated: CASSLTGDPLSGNTIYF.

This clone was recorded only once. V and J are TRBV20-1 and TRBJ2-4, with 12 positions matching TRBD2. Germline V gene sequence: CDR1 DFQATT, CDR2 SNEGSKA (reference sequence). V gave up 3 bases and J gave up 0 bases; unmatched junction bases: 6. The CDR3 spans 17 residues. CDR3 region: CSASRLAGGLAKNIQYF. Written as DNA, the CDR3 is TGCAGTGCTAGTAGGCTAGCGGGGGGGTTAGCCAAAAACATTCAGTACTTC.

This sequence joins TRBV29-1 and TRBJ1-1; a possible D gene is TRBD1 (6 bases). Germline V gene lookup returns CDR1 SQVTM and CDR2 ANQGSEA. V was pared by 6 bases and J by 6 bases, with 14 bases between. This CDR3 comprises 12 residues. The CDR3 nucleotides read TGCAGCGTACGAACACAGGGAGCTGAAGCTTTCTTT. As protein: CSVRTQGAEAFF.

This chain links TRBV5-1 with TRBJ1-1, with no clear D. The CDR3 runs 14 residues. The V end was cut by 3 bases, the J end by 1 base, with 10 bases between. The germline gives CDR1 SGHRS, CDR2 YFSETQ. CDR3 in amino acids: CASSSFNQNTEAFF. DNA for the CDR3: TGCGCCAGCAGCTCCTTCAACCAGAACACTGAAGCTTTCTTT.